This T cell receptor (beta chain) was profiled in a study of T-cell reconstitution after alpha-beta-depleted transplantation in children. Study results and caveats: Several hundred expanded graft clones reportedly were the source of alpha-beta T cells about two months after transplant. Surviving thymic progenitors and recipient T cells were the source of high TCRbeta diversity at day 60 in some patients. Among T cells one year after transplant, newly produced cells accounted for most counts and diversity.

CDR3 size: 14 residues. The V gene's germline CDR1 is SQVTM and CDR2 ANQGSEA. Losses at the gene ends were 3 bases for V and 4 bases for J; bases not matched to a gene: 4. Researchers prepared the TCRbeta library using unique molecular identifiers, the study reports. MiXCR was run by TCRdb on the PCR reads, yielding one entry per CDR3 protein. The data show 500,000 to 750,000 distinct CDR3 sequences, with more than 20% seen just once and about 35% held by the top ten. This clonotype was detected a few times. Antigen specificity is unknown. This material consisted of PBMCs, taken before TCRalphabeta/CD19-depleted stem cell transplant. This receptor was identified in a boy in the first two years of life with Wiskott-Aldrich syndrome, due to receive a stem cell transplant. This chain connects TRBV29-1 to TRBJ2-1; the match to TRBD1 covers 9 bases. CDR3 nucleotides: TGCAGCGTTGACGGGACAGGGATATACAATGAGCAGTTCTTC. Its translation: CSVDGTGIYNEQFF.